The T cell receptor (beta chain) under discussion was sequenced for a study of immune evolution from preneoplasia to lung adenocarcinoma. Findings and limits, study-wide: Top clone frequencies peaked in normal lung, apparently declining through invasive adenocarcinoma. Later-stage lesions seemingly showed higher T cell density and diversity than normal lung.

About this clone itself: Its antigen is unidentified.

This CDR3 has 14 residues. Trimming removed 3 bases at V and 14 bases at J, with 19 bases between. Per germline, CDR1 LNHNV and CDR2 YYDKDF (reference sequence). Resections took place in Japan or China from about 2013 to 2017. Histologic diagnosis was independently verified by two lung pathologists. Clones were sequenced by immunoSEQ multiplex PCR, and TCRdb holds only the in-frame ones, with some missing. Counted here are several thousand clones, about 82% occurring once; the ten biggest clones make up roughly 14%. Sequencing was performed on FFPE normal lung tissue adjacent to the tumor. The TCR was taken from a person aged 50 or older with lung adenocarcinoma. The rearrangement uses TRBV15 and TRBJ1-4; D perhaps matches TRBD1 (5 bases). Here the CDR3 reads CATSSPGGGSRLFF. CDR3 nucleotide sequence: TGTGCCACCAGCAGCCCCGGGGGGGGTTCGCGTCTGTTTTTT.